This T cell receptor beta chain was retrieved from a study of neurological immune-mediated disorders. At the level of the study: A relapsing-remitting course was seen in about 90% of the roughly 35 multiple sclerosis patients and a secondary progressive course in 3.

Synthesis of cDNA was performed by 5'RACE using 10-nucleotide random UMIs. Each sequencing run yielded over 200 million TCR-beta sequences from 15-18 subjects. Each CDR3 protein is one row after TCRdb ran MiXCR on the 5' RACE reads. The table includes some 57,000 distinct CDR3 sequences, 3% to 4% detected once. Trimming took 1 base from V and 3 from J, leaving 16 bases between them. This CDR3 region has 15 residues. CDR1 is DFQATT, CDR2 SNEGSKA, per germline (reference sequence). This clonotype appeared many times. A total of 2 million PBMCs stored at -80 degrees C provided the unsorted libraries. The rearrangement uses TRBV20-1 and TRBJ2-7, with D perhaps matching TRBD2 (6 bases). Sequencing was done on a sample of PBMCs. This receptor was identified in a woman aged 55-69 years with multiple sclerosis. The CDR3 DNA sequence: TGCAGTGCTAGAGTGGAGGGCCGAGGGCGCTACGAGCAGTACTTC. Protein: CSARVEGRGRYEQYF.